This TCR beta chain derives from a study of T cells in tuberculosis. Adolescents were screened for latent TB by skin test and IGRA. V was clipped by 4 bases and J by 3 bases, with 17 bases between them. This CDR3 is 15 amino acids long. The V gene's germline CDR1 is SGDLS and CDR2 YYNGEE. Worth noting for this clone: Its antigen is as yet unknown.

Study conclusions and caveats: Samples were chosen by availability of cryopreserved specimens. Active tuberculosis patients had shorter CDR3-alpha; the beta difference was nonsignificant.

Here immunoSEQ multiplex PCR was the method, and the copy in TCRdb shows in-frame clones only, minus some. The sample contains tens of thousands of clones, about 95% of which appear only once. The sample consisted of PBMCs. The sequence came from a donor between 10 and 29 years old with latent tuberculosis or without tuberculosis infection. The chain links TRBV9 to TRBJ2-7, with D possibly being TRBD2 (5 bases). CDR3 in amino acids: CASSPDIGRYYEQYF. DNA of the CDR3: TGTGCCAGCAGCCCAGACATAGGGAGATACTACGAGCAGTACTTC.